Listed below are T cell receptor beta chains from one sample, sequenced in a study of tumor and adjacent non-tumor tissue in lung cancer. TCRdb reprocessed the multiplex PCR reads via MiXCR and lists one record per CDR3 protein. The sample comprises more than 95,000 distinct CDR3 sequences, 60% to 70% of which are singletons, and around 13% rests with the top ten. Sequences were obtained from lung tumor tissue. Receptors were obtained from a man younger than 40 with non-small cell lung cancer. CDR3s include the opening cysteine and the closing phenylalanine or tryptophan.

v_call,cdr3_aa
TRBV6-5,CSSRPIGTGGYTF
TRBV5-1,CASSQASGRELFF
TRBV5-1,CASSLVGQFTDTQYF
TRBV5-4,CASSLGGARYEKVFF
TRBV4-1,CASSPYGSTNEKLFF
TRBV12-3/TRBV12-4,CASSLEGGGGSRGEQYF
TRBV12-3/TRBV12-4,CASSSGQGAEKLFF
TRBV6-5,CASSYYRPGRGGNQPQHF
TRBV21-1,CASSPGERDYNEQFF
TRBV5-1,CASSFRLTDGSPLHF
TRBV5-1,CASSSGRAAQETQYF
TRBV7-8,CASSPGGPGTEAFF
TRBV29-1,CSVESGSGSTDALF
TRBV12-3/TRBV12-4,CASNKREGGTNQPQHF
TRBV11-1,CASSLGGSSYNEQSF
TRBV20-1,CSVRAMGSGANVLAF
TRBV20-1,CSARGRSSGMRGDQFF
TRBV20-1,CSARPLAGLKAAQYF
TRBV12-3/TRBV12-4,CASSPIAGGDTQYF
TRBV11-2,CASSLTGGVSNSPLHF
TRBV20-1,CSAASGMDDNEQFF
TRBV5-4,CASGMTSGGVTDTHYF
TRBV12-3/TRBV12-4,CASSSGQGQETQYF
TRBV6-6,CASSPPPRESNQPQHF
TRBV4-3,CASSRRGATGDEKLFF
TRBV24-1,CASSDFGQGGNELFF
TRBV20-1,CSARLAGASTDTQYF
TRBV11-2,CASGLNTGHEQYF
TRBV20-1,CSADRQGASTVTQYF
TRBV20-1,CSASATPGPYF
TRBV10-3,CAINADRNYGYTF
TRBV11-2,CASSSAEQPNEKLFF
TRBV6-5,CASSSYSESPLHF
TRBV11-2,CASSFYSASANEQFF
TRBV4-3,CASSQEHDSGVYGYTF
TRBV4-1,CAGSQGLARPDQYF
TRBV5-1,CASSLQGTNEKLFF
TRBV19,CASLRQGSTEAFF
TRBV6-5,CASSYSGTGGYGYTF
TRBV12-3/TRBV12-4,CASSPRGTGLGQPQHF
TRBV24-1,CATSDSLLTGVTEEQFF
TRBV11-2,CASSLGTSGSSSYNEQFF
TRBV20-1,CSGSGRDTGELFF
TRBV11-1,CASSQTGEKLFF
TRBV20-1,CSTRAMGSRANVLTF
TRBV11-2,CASSLNRGETRYF
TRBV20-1,CSGRDLGESNEQYF
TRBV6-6,CASSYDLSENTWELFF
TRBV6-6,CASSYSHQNRGGRGGGQFF
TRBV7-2,CASSLAPQANGYTF
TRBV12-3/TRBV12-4,CACSWNMVEQFF
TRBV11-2,CASALPGGTDTQYF
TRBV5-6,CASSSSGENTDTQYF